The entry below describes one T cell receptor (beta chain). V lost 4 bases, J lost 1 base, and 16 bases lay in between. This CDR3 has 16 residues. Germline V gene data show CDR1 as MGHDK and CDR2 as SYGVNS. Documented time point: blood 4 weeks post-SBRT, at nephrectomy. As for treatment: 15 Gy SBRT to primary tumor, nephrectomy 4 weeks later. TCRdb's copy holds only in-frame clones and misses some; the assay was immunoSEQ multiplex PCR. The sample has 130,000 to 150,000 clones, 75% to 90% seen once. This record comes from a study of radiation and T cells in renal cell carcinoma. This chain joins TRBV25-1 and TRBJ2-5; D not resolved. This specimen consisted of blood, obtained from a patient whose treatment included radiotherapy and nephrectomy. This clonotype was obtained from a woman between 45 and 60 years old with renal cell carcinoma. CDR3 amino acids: CASSAPPSVGQETQYF. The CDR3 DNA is TGTGCCAGCAGTGCTCCCCCGAGCGTAGGCCAAGAGACCCAGTACTTC.